At least ten counts were recorded for the clone carrying this TCR beta chain. The antigen is unknown. V was pared by 3 bases and J by 0 bases, with 33 bases between. The CDR3 runs 23 residues. Germline CDR1 MNHEY, CDR2 SVGEGT. TCRdb processed the multiplex PCR reads anew with MiXCR; each CDR3 protein has one entry. Found here are about 53,000 distinct CDR3 sequences, 35% to 50% of them singletons; the top ten hold roughly 10%. This sample is drawn from a study of breast tumors, draining lymph nodes, adjacent tissues. Overall study results and limits: Tumor T cell lymph node origin was a supported hypothesis, not proven.

This receptor was obtained from a female donor with breast cancer. Some clones in this sample may be carry-over from other donors' samples. Sequencing input: breast tumor tissue. The chain couples TRBV6-2 or TRBV6-3 to TRBJ1-5; TRBD1 is a possible D gene (5 bases). CDR3: CASSYYRIALGTGTHYSNQPQHF. CDR3 nucleotide sequence: TGTGCCAGCAGTTATTACAGGATAGCCCTGGGCACCGGGACCCACTATAGCAATCAGCCCCAGCATTTT.